This is a list of T cell receptor beta chains from one sample in a study of blood T cell repertoires in COVID-19. TCRdb's copy holds only in-frame clones and misses some; the assay was immunoSEQ multiplex PCR. The sample gives about 160,000 clones, roughly 90% of which show up once; about 4.8% is in the top ten. Sample: peripheral blood. Receptors originate from a man younger than 40 with COVID-19, enrolled during active disease. Each CDR3 is given with its conserved first and last residue. D genes are given only for firm matches. Where a row states a size, it is once, few, many or the class of an expanded clone; other rows omit it.

V: TRBV6-1; size: .; D: .; J: TRBJ2-5; length: 15; DNA: TGTGCCAGCAGTGAAAGGAGGGCCAGGGAAGAGACCCAGTACTTC; CDR3: CASSERRAREETQYF
V: TRBV5-4; size: .; D: .; J: TRBJ2-3; length: 14; DNA: TGTGCCAGCAGCTTGGCAGGGAGGACAGATACGCAGTATTTT; CDR3: CASSLAGRTDTQYF
V: TRBV7-3; size: .; D: TRBD2; J: TRBJ2-5; length: 15; DNA: TGTGCCCCCCGGGGGAGTAGCGGGATCGCAGAGACCCAGTACTTC; CDR3: CAPRGSSGIAETQYF
V: TRBV2; size: .; D: TRBD1; J: TRBJ1-5; length: 15; DNA: TGTGCCAGCGGACAGGGTGTTTATAGCAATCAGCCCCAGCATTTT; CDR3: CASGQGVYSNQPQHF
V: TRBV28; size: few; D: TRBD1; J: TRBJ2-7; length: 16; DNA: TGTGCCAGCAGTTCATACCGGGACAGGGATCATGGCGAGCAGTACTTC; CDR3: CASSSYRDRDHGEQYF
V: TRBV27; size: .; D: .; J: TRBJ1-5; length: 16; DNA: TGTGCCAGCAGTATTCGGTGGTCGGGGAGGGATCAGCCCCAGCATTTT; CDR3: CASSIRWSGRDQPQHF
V: TRBV19; size: .; D: .; J: TRBJ1-1; length: 14; DNA: TGTGCCAGTAGTCCAGACATAGTGAACACTGAAGCTTTCTTT; CDR3: CASSPDIVNTEAFF
V: TRBV6-6; size: .; D: TRBD1; J: TRBJ1-6; length: 14; DNA: TGTGCCAGCAGCTGGGACAGGGGGAATTCACCCCTCCACTTT; CDR3: CASSWDRGNSPLHF
V: TRBV19; size: .; D: TRBD1; J: TRBJ1-4; length: 21; DNA: TGTGCCAGTATGCCGGGACAGATGATAACCTTAGGGATTTCAACTAATGAAAAACTGTTTTTT; CDR3: CASMPGQMITLGISTNEKLFF
V: TRBV19; size: .; D: TRBD2; J: TRBJ2-1; length: 16; DNA: TGTGCCAGTAGTCTTAGCGGGGGGAGCTCCTACAATGAGCAGTTCTTC; CDR3: CASSLSGGSSYNEQFF
V: TRBV2; size: .; D: .; J: TRBJ1-1; length: 12; DNA: TGTGCCAGCAGGGAGAAGAACACTGAAGCTTTCTTT; CDR3: CASREKNTEAFF
V: TRBV6-5; size: .; D: .; J: TRBJ1-5; length: 15; DNA: TGTGCCACCGCCCGGCAGGGGTCTAGCAATCAGCCCCAGCATTTT; CDR3: CATARQGSSNQPQHF
V: TRBV27; size: .; D: .; J: TRBJ1-4; length: 14; DNA: TGTGCCAGCAGTCGCCGGGGAACTAATGAAAAACTGTTTTTT; CDR3: CASSRRGTNEKLFF
V: TRBV7-3; size: .; D: TRBD2; J: TRBJ2-1; length: 15; DNA: TGTGCCAGCAGCTCGACTAGCGGGAGGTCCGATGAGCAGTTCTTC; CDR3: CASSSTSGRSDEQFF
V: TRBV5-1; size: .; D: TRBD1; J: TRBJ2-3; length: 14; DNA: TGCGCCAGCAGCTATGGACAGGGCACAGATACGCAGTATTTT; CDR3: CASSYGQGTDTQYF
V: TRBV6-2/TRBV6-3; size: .; D: TRBD2; J: TRBJ2-7; length: 16; DNA: TGTGCCAGCAGTTACGGGGGGACTAGCGGTTCCTACGAGCAGTACTTC; CDR3: CASSYGGTSGSYEQYF
V: TRBV6-2/TRBV6-3; size: .; D: .; J: TRBJ1-4; length: 15; DNA: TGTGCCAGCAGTTTAGTGAGGACAACTAATGAAAAACTGTTTTTT; CDR3: CASSLVRTTNEKLFF
V: TRBV4-2; size: .; D: .; J: TRBJ1-3; length: 18; DNA: TGTGCCAGCAGCCAAGATGGCCAGGTTATACTCTCTGGAAACACCATATATTTT; CDR3: CASSQDGQVILSGNTIYF
V: TRBV30; size: .; D: .; J: TRBJ2-7; length: 14; DNA: TGTGCCTGGAGTCCAACAGATTCAGCCTACGAGCAGTACTTC; CDR3: CAWSPTDSAYEQYF
V: TRBV13; size: .; D: .; J: TRBJ2-3; length: 16; DNA: TGTGCCAGCAGCCGGCCGCCTTCTAGCGGCACAGATACGCAGTATTTT; CDR3: CASSRPPSSGTDTQYF
V: TRBV18; size: .; D: .; J: TRBJ1-2; length: 13; DNA: TGTGCCAGCGCTCCGGCGGCAACGAGGGGCTACACCTTC; CDR3: CASAPAATRGYTF
V: TRBV18; size: .; D: TRBD2; J: TRBJ2-1; length: 15; DNA: TGTGCCAGCTCACGAGGTAGCGGGAGCCCTCATGAGCAGTTCTTC; CDR3: CASSRGSGSPHEQFF
V: TRBV28; size: few; D: TRBD1; J: TRBJ2-5; length: 15; DNA: TGTGCCAGCAGTCTAGGGACAGTAGACGGAGAGACCCAGTACTTC; CDR3: CASSLGTVDGETQYF
V: TRBV19; size: .; D: .; J: TRBJ2-5; length: 14; DNA: TGTGCCAGTAGTGATAGGGCAGGGAAAGAGACCCAGTACTTC; CDR3: CASSDRAGKETQYF
V: TRBV6-1; size: .; D: TRBD1; J: TRBJ1-2; length: 19; DNA: TGTGCCAGCAGTGAAACCCCATTCATACGACAGGGTCGGTACTATGGCTACACCTTC; CDR3: CASSETPFIRQGRYYGYTF
V: TRBV28; size: .; D: .; J: TRBJ1-4; length: 14; DNA: TGTGCCAGCAGTTTATCCCCAAGGAGGGAAAAACTGTTTTTT; CDR3: CASSLSPRREKLFF
V: TRBV7-9; size: .; D: .; J: TRBJ1-1; length: 13; DNA: TGTGCCAGCAGTTCCAGGGAGAACACTGAAGCTTTCTTT; CDR3: CASSSRENTEAFF
V: TRBV6-5; size: .; D: TRBD1; J: TRBJ1-2; length: 15; DNA: TGTGCCAGCAGTACTACCGGGACAGGATCTAGTGGCTACACCTTC; CDR3: CASSTTGTGSSGYTF
V: TRBV7-9; size: .; D: .; J: TRBJ1-2; length: 15; DNA: TGTGCCAGCAGCTCCATTGGGACAAGTAACTATGGCTACACCTTC; CDR3: CASSSIGTSNYGYTF
V: TRBV6-6; size: .; D: .; J: TRBJ2-5; length: 14; DNA: TGTGCCAGCAGTATACAGGGATGGCGGGAGACCCAGTACTTC; CDR3: CASSIQGWRETQYF
V: TRBV7-9; size: .; D: .; J: TRBJ2-2; length: 14; DNA: TGTGCCAGCAGCCCCGACAGGTGGACCGGGGAGCTGTTTTTT; CDR3: CASSPDRWTGELFF
V: TRBV28; size: few; D: .; J: TRBJ1-4; length: 15; DNA: TGTGCCAGCAGTTTATGGGACAGAACTAATGAAAAACTGTTTTTT; CDR3: CASSLWDRTNEKLFF
V: TRBV12-3/TRBV12-4; size: .; D: .; J: TRBJ1-1; length: 13; DNA: TGTGCCAGCAGTTTATGGGGGGGTACTGAAGCTTTCTTT; CDR3: CASSLWGGTEAFF
V: TRBV5-1; size: .; D: .; J: TRBJ1-5; length: 14; DNA: TGCGCCAGCAGCTTGGAAGGGGGCAATCAGCCCCAGCATTTT; CDR3: CASSLEGGNQPQHF
V: TRBV5-1; size: .; D: TRBD1; J: TRBJ2-5; length: 14; DNA: TGCGCCAGCCTCCTCGGGACAGGGGCAGAGACCCAGTACTTC; CDR3: CASLLGTGAETQYF
V: TRBV7-9; size: .; D: .; J: TRBJ1-5; length: 14; DNA: TGTGCCAGCAGCTTAGCCGGGAACAATCAGCCCCAGCATTTT; CDR3: CASSLAGNNQPQHF
V: TRBV5-4; size: .; D: TRBD1; J: TRBJ1-1; length: 13; DNA: TGTGCCAGCAGCTTGGCGGGACAGTTAAAGGCTTTCTTT; CDR3: CASSLAGQLKAFF
V: TRBV29-1; size: .; D: TRBD1; J: TRBJ1-2; length: 12; DNA: TGCAGCGTAGCGGACAGGGGATATGGCTACACCTTC; CDR3: CSVADRGYGYTF
V: TRBV2; size: .; D: .; J: TRBJ2-2; length: 15; DNA: TGTGCCAGCAGTCGGGCCAGGGGTAGTACCGGGGAGCTGTTTTTT; CDR3: CASSRARGSTGELFF
V: TRBV4-2; size: .; D: .; J: TRBJ2-2; length: 16; DNA: TGTGCCAGCAGCCCCCAGGGGGGTAAGAACACCGGGGAGCTGTTTTTT; CDR3: CASSPQGGKNTGELFF
V: TRBV11-2; size: .; D: TRBD1; J: TRBJ2-1; length: 18; DNA: TGTGCCAGCAGCTCCGGGACAGGGGGAGCAAACTCCTACAATGAGCAGTTCTTC; CDR3: CASSSGTGGANSYNEQFF
V: TRBV27; size: .; D: TRBD2; J: TRBJ2-2; length: 14; DNA: TGTGCCAGCACTAGCGGGAAGAACACCGGGGAGCTGTTTTTT; CDR3: CASTSGKNTGELFF
V: TRBV4-1; size: .; D: .; J: TRBJ1-4; length: 16; DNA: TGCGCCAGCAGCCAAGAGTTGGGCAGGCCTTATGAAAAACTGTTTTTT; CDR3: CASSQELGRPYEKLFF
V: TRBV6-5; size: .; D: TRBD1; J: TRBJ1-1; length: 11; DNA: TGTGCCAGCAACCGACAGGGGGAAGCTTTCTTT; CDR3: CASNRQGEAFF
V: TRBV6-5; size: .; D: TRBD2; J: TRBJ2-7; length: 15; DNA: TGTGCCAGCAGCCTCGGGACTAGCGGGTTGTGGGAGCAGTACTTC; CDR3: CASSLGTSGLWEQYF
V: TRBV7-9; size: .; D: .; J: TRBJ2-3; length: 12; DNA: TGTGCCAGCAGCCCAGGTGGAGATACGCAGTATTTT; CDR3: CASSPGGDTQYF
V: TRBV15; size: .; D: .; J: TRBJ2-7; length: 17; DNA: TGTGCCACCAGCAGACCCCTGGGAAGGGGTCCCACCTACGAGCAGTACTTC; CDR3: CATSRPLGRGPTYEQYF
V: TRBV6-6; size: .; D: TRBD1; J: TRBJ1-2; length: 16; DNA: TGTGCCAGCAGTTACTCCGGGACAGAAAACGTGGGTGGCTACACCTTC; CDR3: CASSYSGTENVGGYTF
V: TRBV12-5; size: .; D: TRBD1; J: TRBJ2-1; length: 14; DNA: TGTGCTAGTGGTAGCTGGACAGGCTTCAATGAGCAGTTCTTC; CDR3: CASGSWTGFNEQFF
V: TRBV28; size: few; D: .; J: TRBJ1-2; length: 13; DNA: TGTGCCAGCAGAACTGGGGGGTGGAAGGGCTACACCTTC; CDR3: CASRTGGWKGYTF
V: TRBV11-2; size: .; D: TRBD1; J: TRBJ1-3; length: 19; DNA: TGTGCCAGCAGCTCACTCCCGAGGGGACAGCCTCTCTCTGGAAACACCATATATTTT; CDR3: CASSSLPRGQPLSGNTIYF
V: TRBV7-3; size: once; D: TRBD1; J: TRBJ2-1; length: 15; DNA: TGTGCCAGCAGCTCTCCCGGGACAGGGAGTAATGAGCAGTTCTTC; CDR3: CASSSPGTGSNEQFF
V: TRBV30; size: .; D: .; J: TRBJ1-5; length: 15; DNA: TGTGCCTTCGCGGAAAAAGGGGCAGGCAATCAGCCCCAGCATTTT; CDR3: CAFAEKGAGNQPQHF
V: TRBV7-2; size: .; D: TRBD1; J: TRBJ1-2; length: 15; DNA: TGTGCCAGCAGCTTAGGAGGACAGGGAGGCTATGGCTACACCTTC; CDR3: CASSLGGQGGYGYTF
V: TRBV4-3; size: .; D: .; J: TRBJ1-2; length: 14; DNA: TGCGCCAGCAGCCAAGGTCACGGACTCTATGGCTACACCTTC; CDR3: CASSQGHGLYGYTF
V: TRBV5-1; size: .; D: TRBD1; J: TRBJ2-5; length: 15; DNA: TGCGCCAGCAGCTCCTCCGGGACAGCCAAAGAGACCCAGTACTTC; CDR3: CASSSSGTAKETQYF
V: TRBV9; size: .; D: TRBD1; J: TRBJ1-1; length: 15; DNA: TGTGCCAGCAGCCCCGGGAGGGGGCGGAACACTGAAGCTTTCTTT; CDR3: CASSPGRGRNTEAFF
V: TRBV14; size: .; D: .; J: TRBJ2-3; length: 15; DNA: TGTGCCAGCAGCCAAGGTTCGTCCCCCGCGAATACGCAGTATTTT; CDR3: CASSQGSSPANTQYF
V: TRBV15; size: .; D: .; J: TRBJ1-1; length: 17; DNA: TGTGCCACCAGCAGAGATTGGCCCAGGGGAGGGGTCACTGAAGCTTTCTTT; CDR3: CATSRDWPRGGVTEAFF